The 19 T cell receptor beta chains given below trace back to one sample, sequenced in a study of cytomegalovirus exposure and HLA in healthy donors. Primers for the PCR totalled 60 Vbeta and 13 Jbeta. The protocol was immunoSEQ multiplex PCR, while the TCRdb copy is restricted to in-frame clones and leaves out a portion. The sample gives hundreds of thousands of clones, approximately 88% of which show up once; 0.71% is in the top ten. Sequencing was performed on PBMCs. These receptor sequences come from a boy aged 2 to 9 in good health and CMV-seronegative.

V and J are TRBV11-3 and TRBJ2-3; tentative D call: TRBD2 (5 bases). The V end lost 2 bases, the J end lost 4 bases, and 7 bases lay between the germline ends. Germline CDR1 reads SGHNT; CDR2 reads YENEEA. CDR3 size: 13 residues. CDR3 DNA: TGTGCCAGCAGCTTACTAGCTTCAGATACGCAGTATTTT. Its translation: CASSLLASDTQYF. The entire variable domain, with the rest obtained from reference TRBV11-3 and TRBJ2-3, is as follows: EAGVVQSPRYKIIEKKQPVAFWCNPISGHNTLYWYLQNLGQGPELLIRYENEEAVDDSQLPKDRFSAERLKGVDSTLKIQPAELGDSAVYLCASSLLASDTQYFGPGTRLTVL.

V gene TRBV7-9 combines with J gene TRBJ2-3; perhaps TRBD2 as D (5 bases). V lost 1 base, J lost 7 bases, and 12 bases lay in between. The CDR3 runs 14 residues. Germline V gene data show CDR1 as SEHNR and CDR2 as FQNEAQ (reference sequence). The CDR3 region has the DNA TGTGCCAGCAGCTTAGGGGAGAGCGGAAATACGCAGTATTTT. Amino acids: CASSLGESGNTQYF.

This chain uses TRBV10-3 with TRBJ1-2, with 7 bases that match TRBD1. This CDR3 has 15 residues. The germline CDR1 and CDR2 sequences are ENHRY and SYGVKD. Germline trimming cut 3 bases from V and 5 bases from J; bases unmatched to any gene: 9. The CDR3 DNA follows: TGTGCCATCAGTGAACTGGGGACAGACCTTTATGGCTACACCTTC. This gives the protein CAISELGTDLYGYTF.

The chain recombines TRBV7-2 with TRBJ1-5, with D uncertain. Germline CDR1 SGHTA, CDR2 FQGNSA. The CDR3 has 14 amino acids. Trimming removed 5 bases from V and 6 bases from J, with 14 bases in between. The DNA of the CDR3 is TGTGCCAGCAGCCCCGAGGGAGGGCGTCAGCCCCAGCATTTT. This sequence encodes CASSPEGGRQPQHF.

A word on this clone: Sequence at one end of the junction differs from germline and may be a read error. J is TRBJ2-2 and V is TRBV7-6; the D gene is possibly TRBD2 (5 bases). In germline, CDR1 is SGHVS, CDR2 FNYEAQ. The CDR3 contains 16 residues. The CDR3 loop is CASSLAYGENTGELFF. CDR3 DNA: TGTGCCAGCAGCTTAGCCTATGGGGAGAACACCGGGGAGCTATTTTTT. Full variable domain (outside the CDR3, taken from reference TRBV7-6 and TRBJ2-2): GAGVSQSPRYKVTKRGQDVALRCDPISGHVSLYWYRQALGQGPEFLTYFNYEAQQDKSGLPNDRFSAERPEGSISTLTIQRTEQRDSAMYRCASSLAYGENTGELFFGEGSRLTVL.

The rearrangement joins TRBV10-2 to TRBJ1-2, with 7 bases matching TRBD1. The length of the CDR3 is 14 residues. V shed 7 bases, J shed 1 base, and the junction held 6 bases outside the gene matches. Per the germline V gene, CDR1 is WSHSY and CDR2 is SAAADI. In nucleotides, the CDR3 is TGCGCCAGCAAGCCAAACAGGGGTAACTATGGCTACACCTTC. This codes for CASKPNRGNYGYTF.

The chain has TRBV7-9 and TRBJ1-1, with D possibly TRBD1 on 5 matching bases. The ends were cut back, 1 base at V and 3 bases at J, with 6 bases in the middle. Germline CDR1 reads SEHNR; CDR2 reads FQNEAQ (reference sequence). This CDR3 is built from 13 residues. CDR3 sequence: CASSLGQYTEAFF. In nucleotides, the CDR3 is TGTGCCAGCAGCTTAGGACAGTACACTGAAGCTTTCTTT.

This clone is a singleton in its sample. The rearrangement joins TRBV27 to TRBJ2-3; 11 positions match TRBD1. Losses at the gene ends were 1 base for V and 5 bases for J; bases not matched to a gene: 5. Per the germline V gene, CDR1 is MNHEY and CDR2 is SMNVEV (reference sequence). This CDR3 is built from 16 residues. The CDR3 bases are TGTGCCAGCAGTTTATGGGGGACAGGGGGGGTAGATACGCAGTATTTT. Residues: CASSLWGTGGVDTQYF.

The chain combines TRBV13 with TRBJ2-7; possible D gene TRBD1, 6 bases. The CDR3 is 16 residues long. Trimming cost V 5 bases and J 3 bases, with 20 bases left between them. In germline, CDR1 is PRHDT, CDR2 FYEKMQ (reference sequence). CDR3 in DNA: TGTGCCAGCAGCACCAACCGGGACATTCAGGGCTACGAGCAGTACTTC. It encodes CASSTNRDIQGYEQYF. The whole variable domain, remainder taken from reference TRBV13 and TRBJ2-7, is AAGVIQSPRHLIKEKRETATLKCYPIPRHDTVYWYQQGPGQDPQFLISFYEKMQSDKGSIPDRFSAQQFSDYHSELNMSSLELGDSALYFCASSTNRDIQGYEQYFGPGTRLTVT.

V gene TRBV7-3 combines with J gene TRBJ2-7, with D tentatively TRBD2 (5 bases). The CDR3 totals 13 residues. In germline, CDR1 is SGHTA, CDR2 FQGTGA. V was pared by 5 bases and J by 6 bases, with 14 bases between. The CDR3 DNA is TGTGCCAGCAGCCAACCCGGAGGCGGCGAGCAGTACTTC. It translates to CASSQPGGGEQYF.

The chain joins TRBV5-1 to TRBJ1-3; tentative D call: TRBD1 (6 bases). Trimming took 0 bases from V and 2 from J, leaving 12 bases between them. Per the germline V gene, CDR1 is SGHRS and CDR2 is YFSETQ. CDR3 length: 16 residues. CDR3 DNA sequence: TGCGCCAGCAGCTTGGGCGGGGGCTCTCCTGGAAACACCATATATTTT. Its translation: CASSLGGGSPGNTIYF.

The count of this clone is one. This sequence joins TRBV19 and TRBJ1-1; D not certain. The CDR3 is 15 residues long. The V gene lost 5 bases and the J gene lost 4 bases, with 17 bases spanning the gap. CDR1 LNHDA and CDR2 SQIVND come from the germline V gene (reference sequence). The CDR3 DNA reads TGTGCCAGTAGTCCAACCTTGGTAGATAGCACTGAAGCTTTCTTT. This translates into CASSPTLVDSTEAFF.

This clone appeared a few times. The chain recombines TRBV2 with TRBJ1-1; D is ambiguous. The CDR3 has 13 amino acids. The germline CDR1 and CDR2 sequences are SNHLY and FYNNEI. The V and J ends lost 8 bases and 0 bases respectively, with 10 bases between them. The CDR3 region has the DNA TGTGCCAGCGATCGACGGGTGAACACTGAAGCTTTCTTT. It translates to CASDRRVNTEAFF.

V usage is TRBV5-4 and J usage is TRBJ2-4; maybe TRBD2 (5 bases). The V and J ends lost 0 bases and 7 bases respectively, with 5 bases between them. The CDR3 extends over 12 amino acids. Germline V gene sequence: CDR1 SGHNT, CDR2 YYREEE (reference sequence). The CDR3 reads CASSLGENIQYF. DNA for the CDR3: TGTGCCAGCAGCTTGGGGGAGAACATTCAGTACTTC.

This clone was counted a single time. This chain links TRBV9 with TRBJ1-4; 7 bases map to TRBD1. CDR1 is SGDLS and CDR2 is YYNGEE in the germline V gene. The CDR3 contains 14 residues. V shed 3 bases, J shed 5 bases, and the junction held 4 bases outside the gene matches. CDR3 sequence: CASSGGQMNEKLFF. The DNA for the CDR3 is TGTGCCAGCAGCGGGGGACAGATGAATGAAAAACTGTTTTTT.

The chain has TRBV11-3 and TRBJ2-3; TRBD2 matches 12 bases. Trimming removed 4 bases from V and 4 bases from J; junction bases left unmatched: 12. Per germline, CDR1 SGHNT and CDR2 YENEEA. This CDR3 spans 18 amino acids. In DNA form, the CDR3 reads TGTGCCAGCAGCTCCTATCTAGCGGGGGGGCATCAACCAGATACGCAGTATTTT. It specifies CASSSYLAGGHQPDTQYF.

The chain couples TRBV11-2 to TRBJ2-1, with D possibly being TRBD2 (5 bases). V lost 5 bases, J lost 8 bases, and 10 bases lay in between. The CDR3 has 12 amino acids. Germline V lookup: CDR1 SGHAT, CDR2 FQNNGV. In nucleotides, the CDR3 is TGTGCCAGCAGCCGGAGCGGCGATGAGCAGTTCTTC. This sequence encodes CASSRSGDEQFF.

J is TRBJ2-5 and V is TRBV6-6; TRBD1 matches at 8 bases. V lost 1 base to trimming and J lost 1 base; unmatched junction nucleotides: 5. This CDR3 has 16 amino acids. Germline lookup yields CDR1 MNHNY and CDR2 SVGAGI (reference sequence). In DNA form, the CDR3 reads TGTGCCAGCAGTTACTTATGGGGGACAGGCCAAGAGACCCAGTACTTC. Translation: CASSYLWGTGQETQYF.

The chain carries TRBV9 and TRBJ2-3; 11 bases map to TRBD2. This CDR3 is 18 amino acids long. V shed 0 bases and J 2 bases; nucleotides not matched to a gene: 8. Germline-derived CDR1 and CDR2 are SGDLS and YYNGEE. The CDR3 bases are TGTGCCAGCAGCGTAGCGAGGCTAGCGGGAGGAATCACAGATACGCAGTATTTT. It is translated as CASSVARLAGGITDTQYF. The full variable domain, its missing parts supplied by reference TRBV9 and TRBJ2-3, is DSGVTQTPKHLITATGQRVTLRCSPRSGDLSVYWYQQSLDQGLQFLIQYYNGEERAKGNILERFSAQQFPDLHSELNLSSLELGDSALYFCASSVARLAGGITDTQYFGPGTRLTVL.